This TCR beta chain was found in a study of OX40 agonist ivuxolimab in advanced cancers. At the level of the study: One patient with hepatocellular carcinoma and two with cutaneous melanoma, three in all, had partial responses.

The CDR3 sequence is 16 residues long. Germline V CDR1 and CDR2: SGHTA, FQGTGA. The V gene end was trimmed by 5 bases and the J gene end by 1 base; junction bases not matched to a gene: 7. Sequencing was performed with immunoSEQ multiplex PCR; in TCRdb, only in-frame clones are kept and a portion is missing. Counted here are tens of thousands of clones, roughly 80% occurring once; the ten biggest clones make up 4% to 4.5%. Sequenced material: CD4+ or CD8+ T cells sorted from blood, taken in a trial of the OX40 agonist ivuxolimab. This TCR derives from an adult with an advanced solid tumor such as melanoma, head and neck, liver or kidney cancer. The rearrangement links TRBV7-3 to TRBJ1-5, with TRBD1 matching 8 bases. CDR3 sequence: CASSPIGQGSNQPQHF. The CDR3 DNA follows: TGTGCCAGCAGCCCAATCGGACAGGGAAGCAATCAGCCCCAGCATTTT.